These 8 T cell receptor beta chains were all obtained from the same sample, sequenced in a study of response to subunit inactivated influenza vaccine. One entry per CDR3 protein results from TCRdb running MiXCR on the RT-PCR reads. The repertoire has about 190,000 distinct CDR3 sequences, under 15% of them found once; the top ten carry approximately 25%. This sample comprised CD8+ T cells sorted from PBMCs, obtained approximately 5 days after vaccination. All receptors derive from a man aged 50-60 years who received an inactivated influenza vaccine.

This clonotype was counted between two and nine times. This chain joins TRBV6-2 or TRBV6-3 and TRBJ1-6; TRBD1 might be the D (5 bases). Germline CDR1 and CDR2: MNHEY and SVGEGT. V lost 5 bases, J lost 0 bases, and 11 bases lay in between. This CDR3 contains 16 residues. This chain's CDR3 is CASSKTASSYNSPLHF. The CDR3 nucleotides read TGTGCCAGCAGTAAGACAGCGAGCTCCTATAATTCACCCCTCCACTTT.

The V and J genes are TRBV12-3 or TRBV12-4 and TRBJ2-5; 9 bases line up with TRBD1. V gave up 4 bases and J gave up 5 bases; unmatched junction bases: 14. The CDR3 is 17 amino acids. In DNA form, the CDR3 reads TGTGCCAGCAGTTCCCCCCCTCGGGACAGGGAGGGCGAGACCCAGTACTTC. Protein: CASSSPPRDREGETQYF.

The chain carries TRBV28 and TRBJ2-5, with 12 bases fitting TRBD2. CDR1 MDHEN and CDR2 SYDVKM come from the germline V gene. This CDR3 contains 14 residues. The V segment lost 6 bases and the J segment 2 bases; nucleotides outside the gene matches: 1. The CDR3: CASRLAGGQETQYF. The CDR3 DNA follows: TGTGCCAGCAGACTAGCGGGGGGACAAGAGACCCAGTACTTC.

This clonotype was detected once. This sequence joins TRBV11-3 and TRBJ2-1; 8 nucleotides align to TRBD2. Germline loops: CDR1 SGHNT, CDR2 YENEEA. Trimming at V came to 4 bases and at J to 3 bases, leaving 8 bases not matched to a gene. The CDR3 totals 16 residues. CDR3 amino acids: CASSSTYRGGYNEQFF. CDR3 coding DNA: TGTGCCAGCAGCTCCACATATCGGGGGGGCTACAATGAGCAGTTCTTC.

The table lists this clonotype with a few counts. CDR3 sequence: CASSFGRGPYEQYF. The CDR3 region has the DNA TGTGCCAGCAGCTTCGGCAGGGGGCCCTACGAGCAGTACTTC. The genes are TRBV5-6 and TRBJ2-7, with TRBD1 matching over 8 bases. V trimming: 2 bases; J trimming: 2 bases; junction bases outside the gene matches: 3. Germline lookup yields CDR1 SGHDT and CDR2 YYEEEE. The length of the CDR3 is 14 residues.

This clonotype was counted a few times. The chain combines TRBV25-1 with TRBJ2-7; weak D call: TRBD2 (5 bases). The CDR3 loop spans 14 amino acids. The ends were cut back, 7 bases at V and 2 bases at J, with 15 bases in the middle. Germline V gives CDR1 MGHDK, CDR2 SYGVNS. As DNA, the CDR3 is TGTGCCAGCACCCCCTCGAGAGCGGCCTACGAGCAGTACTTC. This translates into CASTPSRAAYEQYF.

This clonotype was counted between two and nine times. The V gene is TRBV6-5, the J gene TRBJ1-3; D call uncertain. The CDR3 covers 17 residues. CDR1 is MNHEY, CDR2 SVGAGI, per germline. V shed 2 bases and J shed 0 bases, with 14 bases lying between them. CDR3 DNA sequence: TGTGCCAGCAGTTACAGTAGACAAGGTGCCTCTGGAAACACCATATATTTT. Translating it yields CASSYSRQGASGNTIYF.

The V call is TRBV4-3, the J call TRBJ2-2, with 7 nucleotides matching TRBD1. There are 15 residues in the CDR3. Trimming removed 3 bases from V and 1 base from J; junction bases left unmatched: 2. Germline V gene data show CDR1 as LGHNA and CDR2 as YSLEER. As DNA, the CDR3 is TGCGCCAGCAGCCAGTGGACAGGGAACACCGGGGAGCTGTTTTTT. Translated: CASSQWTGNTGELFF.